What follows are 30 T cell receptor beta chains derived from one specimen sequenced in a study of identical twins. TCRdb fed the 5' RACE reads into MiXCR, producing one record per CDR3 protein. The sample records about 340,000 distinct CDR3 sequences, around an eighth being singletons. This same sample was also part of a study on yellow fever vaccine responses in identical twins.

The source material was CD8+ T cells sorted from blood. All receptors derive from a woman younger than 30 in good health.

V and J are TRBV6-1 and TRBJ2-1; 12 positions agree with TRBD2. CDR1 and CDR2 (germline): MNHNS, SASEGT. V was pared by 5 bases and J by 8 bases, with 7 bases of the junction left unmatched. The CDR3 is 15 amino acids. The chain's CDR3 is CASSPLAGGQDEQFF. The CDR3, as DNA: TGTGCCAGCAGTCCTCTAGCGGGAGGGCAAGATGAGCAGTTCTTC.

This clonotype was detected only a few times. The rearrangement joins TRBV10-2 to TRBJ2-5; 16 positions agree with TRBD2. The germline V gene encodes CDR1 WSHSY and CDR2 SAAADI. V lost 8 bases to trimming and J lost 3 bases; unmatched junction nucleotides: 0. The CDR3 consists of 14 residues. CDR3 DNA: TGCGCCAGCGGGACTAGCGGGAGGGAAGAGACCCAGTACTTC. This translates into CASGTSGREETQYF.

This clonotype appeared a few times. The J gene is TRBJ2-1, the V gene TRBV7-9; 12 positions match TRBD1. V gave up 2 bases and J gave up 8 bases; unmatched junction bases: 7. Looked up from germline, CDR1 is SEHNR and CDR2 is FQNEAQ (reference sequence). This CDR3 is built from 16 residues. The CDR3 region is CASSLPTGQGADEQFF. The CDR3 nucleotides are TGTGCCAGCAGCTTACCCACGGGACAGGGGGCTGATGAGCAGTTCTTC.

The chain has TRBV2 and TRBJ1-1; no clear D. V lost 1 base and J lost 1, with 10 bases in between. Looked up from germline, CDR1 is SNHLY and CDR2 is FYNNEI. CDR3 size: 15 residues. The CDR3 loop reads CASSEVARENTEAFF. CDR3 coding DNA: TGTGCCAGCAGTGAAGTGGCCAGAGAGAACACTGAAGCTTTCTTT.

This clonotype was seen more than once but under ten times. The chain uses TRBV6-1 and TRBJ2-5, with 10 bases identical to TRBD2. V shed 6 bases and J 9 bases; nucleotides not matched to a gene: 10. This CDR3 contains 14 residues. Germline V gene sequence: CDR1 MNHNS, CDR2 SASEGT. The CDR3 DNA sequence: TGTGCCAGCAGCCGGACTAGCGGTCCGGGGGCCCAGTACTTC. It is translated as CASSRTSGPGAQYF.

This clonotype was picked up a small number of times. The rearrangement links TRBV6-5 to TRBJ1-1; 7 nucleotides agree with TRBD1. Germline V gene sequence: CDR1 MNHEY, CDR2 SVGAGI. The CDR3 is 17 amino acids. V lost 0 bases to trimming and J lost 1 base; unmatched junction nucleotides: 8. The CDR3 coding sequence is TGTGCCAGCAGTTACTCGACCGCCGGGACAGCGAACACTGAAGCTTTCTTT. This sequence encodes CASSYSTAGTANTEAFF.

This clonotype has a count of ten or more. The rearrangement uses TRBV3-1 and TRBJ2-2; 11 nucleotides agree with TRBD2. CDR1 is LGHDT and CDR2 is YNNKEL in the germline V gene (reference sequence). Trimming took 3 bases from V and 0 from J; bases not matched to a gene: 12. This CDR3 is 20 amino acids long. CDR3 loop: CASSHPGPRLAGTNTGELFF. CDR3 nucleotide sequence: TGTGCCAGCAGCCATCCCGGCCCCCGACTAGCGGGAACGAACACCGGGGAGCTGTTTTTT.

In this sample, this clonotype turned up a few times. For the CDR3, the DNA is TGTGCCACCAGCAGCGGTGGCGGGGGAGAGCAGTACTTC. Translated: CATSSGGGGEQYF. The chain links TRBV15 to TRBJ2-7, with 7 bases lining up with TRBD2. This CDR3 comprises 13 residues. V shed 3 bases, J shed 7 bases, and the junction held 6 bases outside the gene matches. CDR1 is LNHNV, CDR2 YYDKDF, per germline (reference sequence).

This clonotype was counted only a few times. The chain couples TRBV28 to TRBJ1-2, with 8 bases matching TRBD1. In germline, CDR1 is MDHEN, CDR2 SYDVKM. This CDR3 contains 11 residues. J gave up 12 bases and V 5 bases, and 5 bases lay outside the gene matches. The chain's CDR3 is CASSGQGAHTF. CDR3 DNA sequence: TGTGCCAGCAGTGGGCAGGGGGCGCACACCTTC.

This clonotype has only a few counts. This rearrangement joins TRBV6-1 to TRBJ1-4, with TRBD1 matching 8 bases. This CDR3 has 16 residues. The germline V gene encodes CDR1 MNHNS and CDR2 SASEGT. Losses at the gene ends were 6 bases for V and 8 bases for J; bases not matched to a gene: 14. In DNA, the CDR3 is TGTGCCAGCAGCCCACGGGCGGGTACAGGGGGAGAAAAACTGTTTTTT. This gives the protein CASSPRAGTGGEKLFF.

V gene TRBV21-1 combines with J gene TRBJ2-2. TRBV21-1 is tagged as a pseudogene. The CDR3 has 14 amino acids. The CDR3 DNA sequence: TGTGCCAGCAGCAAAGCAACGGGGACCGGGGAGCTGTTTTTT. Amino acids: CASSKATGTGELFF.

This clonotype appeared a few times. The chain uses TRBV27 and TRBJ2-1, with D perhaps TRBD1 (6 bases). The length of the CDR3 is 14 residues. Germline V gene lookup returns CDR1 MNHEY and CDR2 SMNVEV (reference sequence). Trimming took off 6 bases at V and 2 bases at J, with 11 bases between the two ends. CDR3 nucleotides: TGTGCCAGCAGGGGGACAACGACCTACAATGAGCAGTTCTTC. It codes for CASRGTTTYNEQFF.

This clonotype appeared many times. The chain combines TRBV29-1 with TRBJ1-2; tentative D call: TRBD1 (6 bases). Germline lookup yields CDR1 SQVTM and CDR2 ANQGSEA. The CDR3 contains 13 residues. V was shortened by 3 bases and J by 2 bases, with 10 bases between the two germline ends. The CDR3, as DNA: TGCAGCGTTGATTCGGGGGCCAACTATGGCTACACCTTC. It yields the protein CSVDSGANYGYTF.

This clonotype occurred many times. V is TRBV20-1 and J is TRBJ2-1, with no clear D. This CDR3 contains 11 residues. Germline values: CDR1 DFQATT, CDR2 SNEGSKA (reference sequence). V shed 6 bases and J shed 3 bases, with 6 bases lying between them. The CDR3 protein is CSAPDYNEQFF. CDR3 nucleotide sequence: TGCAGTGCCCCGGACTACAATGAGCAGTTCTTC.

This rearrangement joins TRBV13 to TRBJ2-4; D gene unclear. The germline CDR1 and CDR2 sequences are PRHDT and FYEKMQ (reference sequence). V lost 2 bases, J lost 1 base, and 6 bases lay in between. CDR3 length: 14 amino acids. The CDR3 DNA reads as TGTGCCAGCAGCTTATCAGAGGCCAAAAACATTCAGTACTTC. Amino acids: CASSLSEAKNIQYF.

This clonotype has ten or more counts. V is TRBV29-1 and J is TRBJ1-1; D not resolved. The V end lost 2 bases, the J end lost 1 base, and 2 bases lay between the germline ends. The CDR3 covers 11 residues. Germline V gene data show CDR1 as SQVTM and CDR2 as ANQGSEA. This chain's CDR3 is CSVEQNTEAFF. The DNA for the CDR3 is TGCAGCGTTGAACAGAACACTGAAGCTTTCTTT.

This chain links TRBV9 with TRBJ2-1; D ambiguous. Germline lookup yields CDR1 SGDLS and CDR2 YYNGEE. Between the trimmed V and J ends, which lost 3 bases and 7 bases, there was a span of 5 bases. The CDR3 runs to 11 residues. Written as DNA, the CDR3 is TGTGCCAGCAGCGCTCAGAATGAGCAGTTCTTC. Protein: CASSAQNEQFF.

The V and J genes are TRBV28 and TRBJ2-7; the D is unclear. The CDR3 is 15 residues long. Germline CDR1 reads MDHEN; CDR2 reads SYDVKM. V was cut by 5 bases and J by 2 bases, with 16 bases left in between. The CDR3 DNA reads as TGTGCCAGCAGTCCCTCGAGATCTTCCCCCTACGAGCAGTACGTC. Residues: CASSPSRSSPYEQYV.

The rearrangement joins TRBV5-1 to TRBJ2-7, with D possibly TRBD2 on 7 matching bases. CDR3 length: 13 residues. V was pared by 1 base and J by 6 bases, with 11 bases between. Looked up from germline, CDR1 is SGHRS and CDR2 is YFSETQ. CDR3 bases: TGCGCCAGCAGCTTGTGGGGGGGCGGCGAGCAGTACGTC. Translated, it gives CASSLWGGGEQYV.

The genes are TRBV27 and TRBJ2-7; D possibly corresponds to TRBD1 (6 bases). Germline lookup yields CDR1 MNHEY and CDR2 SMNVEV (reference sequence). This CDR3 comprises 16 residues. The germline V and J ends were trimmed by 3 bases and 3 bases, with 18 bases remaining between them. The CDR3 DNA is TGTGCCAGCAGTTTGCAGGGGTCCTCGTTGGTCTACGAGCAGTACTTC. Its translation is CASSLQGSSLVYEQYF.

This clonotype was found a few times. The chain has TRBV27 and TRBJ2-7; 9 bases map to TRBD2. The CDR3 covers 16 residues. CDR1 MNHEY and CDR2 SMNVEV come from the germline V gene (reference sequence). J gave up 5 bases and V 2 bases, and 10 bases lay outside the gene matches. This chain's CDR3 is CASSLSQAGGRHEQYF. CDR3 DNA: TGTGCCAGCAGTTTAAGCCAGGCGGGAGGGCGTCACGAGCAGTACTTC.

The rearrangement links TRBV6-2 or TRBV6-3 to TRBJ2-6; TRBD2 might be the D (6 bases). V was clipped by 10 bases and J by 4 bases, with 17 bases between them. Germline values: CDR1 MNHEY, CDR2 SVGEGT. This CDR3 is built from 15 residues. CDR3 region: CAIHPGVDGANVLTF. The CDR3, as DNA: TGTGCCATCCACCCGGGGGTAGACGGGGCCAACGTCCTGACTTTC.

This clonotype was seen more than once but under ten times. The chain combines TRBV20-1 with TRBJ2-3, with 9 nucleotides matching TRBD2. The CDR3 has 16 amino acids. CDR1 is DFQATT and CDR2 is SNEGSKA in the germline V gene (reference sequence). Germline trimming cut 0 bases from V and 3 bases from J; bases unmatched to any gene: 7. DNA of the CDR3: TGCAGTGCTAGAGATACCGCGGGAGGGCCAACAGATACGCAGTATTTT. Translating gives CSARDTAGGPTDTQYF.

This chain uses TRBV7-8 with TRBJ2-2, with 8 bases identical to TRBD1. There are 16 residues in the CDR3. The germline V gene encodes CDR1 SGHVS and CDR2 FQNEAQ. The V and J ends lost 2 bases and 3 bases, in that order; junction bases with no gene match: 5. The CDR3 nucleotides are TGTGCCAGCAGCTTAACGGACAGGGACGACACCGGGGAGCTGTTTTTT. Protein sequence: CASSLTDRDDTGELFF.

CDR3 bases: TGCGCCAGCAGCCAAGAATTCTCAGGAAACACCGGGGAGCTGTTTTTT. Its translation is CASSQEFSGNTGELFF. V gene TRBV4-1 combines with J gene TRBJ2-2; D gene unclear. V was cut by 0 bases and J by 2 bases, with 10 bases left in between. The CDR3 has 16 amino acids. CDR1 is MGHRA, CDR2 YSYEKL, per germline.

This clonotype occurred many times. The J gene is TRBJ2-5, the V gene TRBV7-9, with D unclear. V lost 1 base and J 5 bases, leaving 8 bases between the germline ends. Germline V gives CDR1 SEHNR, CDR2 FQNEAQ (reference sequence). The CDR3 loop spans 13 amino acids. The CDR3 is CASSLEISETQYF. CDR3 sequence (DNA): TGTGCCAGCAGCTTAGAAATCTCGGAGACCCAGTACTTC.

The CDR3 reads CASSLAISGSYEQYF. CDR3 nucleotide sequence: TGTGCCAGCAGCTTAGCCATCAGCGGGAGCTACGAGCAGTACTTC. The chain links TRBV7-9 to TRBJ2-7; 8 bases agree with TRBD2. With 0 bases clipped from V and 3 bases from J, the junction kept 4 bases outside the gene matches. This CDR3 is 15 amino acids long. Per germline, CDR1 SEHNR and CDR2 FQNEAQ (reference sequence).

This clonotype was counted only a few times. This chain joins TRBV7-2 and TRBJ2-1; a possible D gene is TRBD2 (6 bases). The CDR3 is 19 amino acids. V was trimmed by 1 base and J by 0 bases, leaving 19 bases between them. Germline-derived CDR1 and CDR2 are SGHTA and FQGNSA. The CDR3 here is CASSLVRLDRSSSYNEQFF. In nucleotides, the CDR3 is TGTGCCAGCAGCTTAGTGCGACTAGATCGTTCGAGCTCCTACAATGAGCAGTTCTTC. The whole variable domain, filled in from reference TRBV7-2 and TRBJ2-1, reads GAGVSQSPSNKVTEKGKDVELRCDPISGHTALYWYRQSLGQGLEFLIYFQGNSAPDKSGLPSDRFSAERTGGSVSTLTIQRTQQEDSAVYLCASSLVRLDRSSSYNEQFFGPGTRLTVL.

CDR3 nucleotides: TGTGCCAGCAGAAATCCGGGACTACTCACAGATACGCAGTATTTT. Its protein is CASRNPGLLTDTQYF. This chain joins TRBV6-2 or TRBV6-3 and TRBJ2-3; TRBD2 agrees at 7 bases. V lost 6 bases to trimming and J lost 2 bases; unmatched junction nucleotides: 8. The germline gives CDR1 MNHEY, CDR2 SVGEGT. CDR3 size: 15 residues.

This clonotype has only a few counts. This chain joins TRBV6-7 and TRBJ2-4, with D possibly TRBD2 on 5 matching bases. TRBV6-7 is an open reading frame, and its role is uncertain. This CDR3 comprises 15 residues. V lost 5 bases and J lost 0, with 11 bases in between. The CDR3 reads CASSHVRVAKNIQYF. The CDR3 region has the DNA TGTGCCAGCAGTCACGTGAGGGTAGCCAAAAACATTCAGTACTTC.